The text below deals with one T cell receptor beta chain. As yet, its antigen is unknown. The CDR3 regions of TCR beta were amplified from RNA transcripts. When the TCR CDR3 underwent first-round RT-PCR, the HTBI primer set was used. TCRdb reprocessed the multiplex PCR reads via MiXCR and lists one record per CDR3 protein. This sample has 500,000 or so distinct CDR3 sequences, with about a sixth found just once. Germline assignment: CDR1 DFQATT and CDR2 SNEGSKA (reference sequence). The junction had 5 bases not matched to a gene; V was cut back by 5 bases and J by 5 bases. This CDR3 has 13 amino acids. The sample originates from a study of T cells in Graves' hyperthyroidism and ophthalmopathy. About the research overall: Initial diagnosis, before any treatment, was when peripheral blood was collected. General study findings and limits: Using 13 V-J features, a model discriminated ophthalmopathy from stable hyperthyroidism.

Sequenced: blood. The chain couples TRBV20-1 to TRBJ1-5; 8 bases agree with TRBD1. This TCR derives from a woman aged 18-30 years with Graves' ophthalmopathy. The chain's CDR3 is CSAPTGGDQPQHF. CDR3 DNA sequence: TGCAGTGCTCCCACAGGGGGGGATCAGCCCCAGCATTTT.